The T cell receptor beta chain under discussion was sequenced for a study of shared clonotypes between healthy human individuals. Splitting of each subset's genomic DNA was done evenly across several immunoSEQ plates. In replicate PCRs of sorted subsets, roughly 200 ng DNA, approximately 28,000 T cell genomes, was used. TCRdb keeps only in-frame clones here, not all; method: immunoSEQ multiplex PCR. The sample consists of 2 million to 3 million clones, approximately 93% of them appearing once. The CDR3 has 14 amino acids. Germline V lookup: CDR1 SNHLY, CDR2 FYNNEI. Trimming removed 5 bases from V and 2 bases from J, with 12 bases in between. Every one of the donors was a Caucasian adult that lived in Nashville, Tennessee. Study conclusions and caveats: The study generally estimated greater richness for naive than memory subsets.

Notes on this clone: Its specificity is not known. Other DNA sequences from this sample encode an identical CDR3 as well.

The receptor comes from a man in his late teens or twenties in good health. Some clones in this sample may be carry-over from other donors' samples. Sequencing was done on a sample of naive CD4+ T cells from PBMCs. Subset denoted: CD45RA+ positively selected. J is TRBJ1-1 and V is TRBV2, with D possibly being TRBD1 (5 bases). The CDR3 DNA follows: TGTGCCAGCAGTTATACAGGTCTTAACACTGAAGCTTTCTTT. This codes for CASSYTGLNTEAFF.